This T cell receptor beta chain originates from a study of T cell changes during pregnancy in multiple sclerosis. Some clones are missing from TCRdb's copy, which holds only in-frame ones; the method was immunoSEQ multiplex PCR. The sample contains about 31,000 clones, 89% of which appear only once. Deletions cut 4 bases from V and 3 bases from J, with 13 bases between. Germline V gene data show CDR1 as LGHNA and CDR2 as YSLEER. The CDR3 totals 14 residues. This sample comprised CD8+ T cells from peripheral blood mononuclear cells, obtained in the second trimester of pregnancy. V is TRBV4-3 and J is TRBJ2-7; no clear D. The clonotype was recovered from a female donor with multiple sclerosis, enrolled in a pregnancy study. CDR3 nucleotides: TGCGCCAGCAGCCCTGAGAGGTCCAACTACGAGCAGTACTTC. Translating gives CASSPERSNYEQYF.